This T cell receptor (beta chain) was recovered during a study of T cells in Graves' hyperthyroidism and ophthalmopathy. This clonotype was detected many times. Amplified TCR beta CDR3 regions came from RNA transcripts. The HTBI primer set was used in a first-round RT-PCR of the TCR CDR3. TCRdb reanalysed the multiplex PCR reads using MiXCR and keeps one entry per CDR3 protein. The sample includes roughly 580,000 distinct CDR3 sequences, roughly 14% of them seen just once. Trimming removed 7 bases at V and 1 base at J, with 13 bases between. The CDR3 spans 15 residues. Germline CDR1 SNHLY, CDR2 FYNNEI. In patients aged 18 to 65, hyperthyroidism was newly diagnosed, with duration under 2 months. Patients were excluded because of uncontrolled infection, other autoimmune disease, pregnancy or lactation. Diagnostic assessment was based on clinical symptoms, serum thyroxine and TRAb, thyroid ultrasound and orbital computed tomography.

The material sequenced was blood. The sequence was obtained from a woman aged 25-40 years with Graves' hyperthyroidism that later progressed to Graves' ophthalmopathy. The genes are TRBV2 and TRBJ1-4, with D possibly being TRBD1 (6 bases). The CDR3 loop is CASKLGGQTNEKLFF. CDR3 coding DNA: TGTGCCAGCAAGTTGGGGGGACAAACTAATGAAAAACTGTTTTTT.